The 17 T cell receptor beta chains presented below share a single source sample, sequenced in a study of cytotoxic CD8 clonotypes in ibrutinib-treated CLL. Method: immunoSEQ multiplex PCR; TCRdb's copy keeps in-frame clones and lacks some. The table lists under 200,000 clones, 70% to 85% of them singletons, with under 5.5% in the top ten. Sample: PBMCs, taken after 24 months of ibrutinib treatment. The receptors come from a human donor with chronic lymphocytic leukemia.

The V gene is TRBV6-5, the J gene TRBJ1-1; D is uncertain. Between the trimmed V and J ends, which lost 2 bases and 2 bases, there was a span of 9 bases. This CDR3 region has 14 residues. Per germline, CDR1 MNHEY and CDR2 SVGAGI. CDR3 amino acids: CASSYGQLNTEAFF. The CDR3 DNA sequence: TGTGCCAGCAGTTACGGGCAGCTAAACACTGAAGCTTTCTTT.

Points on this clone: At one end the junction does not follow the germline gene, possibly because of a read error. CDR3 bases: TGTGCCAGTAGTATTGCCCGGGACACCGAAGCTTTCTTT. It specifies CASSIARDTEAFF. The rearrangement joins TRBV19 to TRBJ1-1, with D possibly TRBD1 on 6 matching bases. The CDR3 loop spans 13 amino acids. CDR1 is LNHDA and CDR2 is SQIVND in the germline V gene (reference sequence).

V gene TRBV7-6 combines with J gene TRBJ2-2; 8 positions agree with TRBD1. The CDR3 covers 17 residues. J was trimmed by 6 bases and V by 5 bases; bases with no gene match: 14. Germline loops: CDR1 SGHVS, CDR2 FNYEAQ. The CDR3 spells CASSPRGRQGRSGELFF. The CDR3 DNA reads TGTGCCAGCAGCCCCCGGGGGCGACAGGGGCGCTCCGGGGAGCTGTTTTTT.

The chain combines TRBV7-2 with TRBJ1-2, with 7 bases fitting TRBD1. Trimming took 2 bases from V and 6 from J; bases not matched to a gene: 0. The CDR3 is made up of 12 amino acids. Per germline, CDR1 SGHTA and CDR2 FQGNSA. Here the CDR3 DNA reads TGTGCCAGCAGCTTAACAGGGGATGGCTACACCTTC. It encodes CASSLTGDGYTF.

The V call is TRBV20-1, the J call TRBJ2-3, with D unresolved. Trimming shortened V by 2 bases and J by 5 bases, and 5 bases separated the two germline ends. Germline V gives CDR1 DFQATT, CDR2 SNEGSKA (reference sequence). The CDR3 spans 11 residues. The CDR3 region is CSARRGDTQYF. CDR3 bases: TGCAGTGCTAGAAGAGGAGATACGCAGTATTTT.

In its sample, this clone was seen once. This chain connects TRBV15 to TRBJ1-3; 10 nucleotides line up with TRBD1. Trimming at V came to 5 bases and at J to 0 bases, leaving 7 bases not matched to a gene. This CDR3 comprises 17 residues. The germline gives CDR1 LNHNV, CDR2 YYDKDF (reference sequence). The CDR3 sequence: CATSGPDRGSSGNTIYF. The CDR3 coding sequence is TGTGCCACCAGCGGACCGGACAGGGGGAGCTCTGGAAACACCATATATTTT.

The CDR3 nucleotides read TGTGCCAGCAGTGCCCGGACAGCCCCCTACGAGCAGTACTTC. Translation gives CASSARTAPYEQYF. The chain links TRBV27 to TRBJ2-7, with TRBD1 as a possible D gene (6 bases). CDR1 and CDR2 from the germline V gene are MNHEY and SMNVEV (reference sequence). The CDR3 length is 14 residues. V shed 5 bases and J shed 2 bases, with 13 bases lying between them.

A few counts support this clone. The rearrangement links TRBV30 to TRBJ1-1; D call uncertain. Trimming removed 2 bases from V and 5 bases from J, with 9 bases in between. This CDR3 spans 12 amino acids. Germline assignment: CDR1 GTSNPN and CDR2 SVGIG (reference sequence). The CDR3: CAWSQERTEAFF. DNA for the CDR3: TGTGCCTGGAGTCAGGAAAGGACTGAAGCTTTCTTT.

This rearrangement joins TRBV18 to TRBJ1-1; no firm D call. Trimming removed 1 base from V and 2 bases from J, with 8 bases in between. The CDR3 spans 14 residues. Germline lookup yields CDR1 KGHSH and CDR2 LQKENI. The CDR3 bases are TGTGCCAGCTCACCACAGTATGAAAACACTGAAGCTTTCTTT. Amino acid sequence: CASSPQYENTEAFF.

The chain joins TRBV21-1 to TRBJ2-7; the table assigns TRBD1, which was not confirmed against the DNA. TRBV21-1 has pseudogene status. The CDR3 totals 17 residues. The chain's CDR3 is CASSKVVTGRNYYEQYF. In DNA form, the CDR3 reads TGTGCCAGCAGCAAAGTCGTTACAGGGCGGAACTACTACGAGCAGTACTTC.

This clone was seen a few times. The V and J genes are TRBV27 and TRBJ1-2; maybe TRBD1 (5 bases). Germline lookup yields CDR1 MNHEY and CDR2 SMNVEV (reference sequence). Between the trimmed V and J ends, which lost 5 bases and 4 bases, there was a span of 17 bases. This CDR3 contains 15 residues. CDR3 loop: CASSPYDSNFYGYTF. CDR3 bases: TGTGCCAGCAGTCCCTACGACAGTAACTTCTATGGCTACACCTTC.

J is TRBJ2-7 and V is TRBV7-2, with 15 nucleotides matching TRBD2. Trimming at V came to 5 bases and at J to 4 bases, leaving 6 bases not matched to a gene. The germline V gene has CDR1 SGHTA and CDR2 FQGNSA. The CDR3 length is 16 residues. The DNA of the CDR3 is TGTGCCAGCAGCCCGGGGACTAGCGGGAGGAGGTACGAGCAGTACTTC. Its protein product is CASSPGTSGRRYEQYF.

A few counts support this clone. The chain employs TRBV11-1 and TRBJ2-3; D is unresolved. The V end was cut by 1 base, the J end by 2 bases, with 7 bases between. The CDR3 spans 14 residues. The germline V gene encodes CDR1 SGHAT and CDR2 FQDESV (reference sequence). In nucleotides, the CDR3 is TGTGCCAGCAGCTTAGGACGGTCCACAGATACGCAGTATTTT. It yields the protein CASSLGRSTDTQYF.

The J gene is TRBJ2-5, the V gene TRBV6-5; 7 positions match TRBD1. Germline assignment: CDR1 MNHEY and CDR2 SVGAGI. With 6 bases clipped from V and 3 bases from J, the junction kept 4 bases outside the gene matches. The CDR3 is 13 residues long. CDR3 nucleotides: TGTGCCAGCAGAAAGACAGGGAAAGAGACCCAGTACTTC. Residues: CASRKTGKETQYF.

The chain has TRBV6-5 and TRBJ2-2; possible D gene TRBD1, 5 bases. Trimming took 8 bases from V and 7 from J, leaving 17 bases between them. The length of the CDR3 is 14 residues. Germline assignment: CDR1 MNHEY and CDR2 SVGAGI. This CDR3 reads CASQGPRLGGELFF. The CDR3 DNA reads TGTGCCAGCCAGGGCCCTCGATTGGGCGGGGAGCTGTTTTTT.

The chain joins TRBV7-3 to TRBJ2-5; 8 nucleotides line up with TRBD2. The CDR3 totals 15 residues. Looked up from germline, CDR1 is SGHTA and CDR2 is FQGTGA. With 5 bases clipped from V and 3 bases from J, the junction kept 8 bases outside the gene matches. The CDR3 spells CASSPYSGSEETQYF. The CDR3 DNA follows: TGTGCCAGCAGCCCCTACAGCGGGAGTGAAGAGACCCAGTACTTC.

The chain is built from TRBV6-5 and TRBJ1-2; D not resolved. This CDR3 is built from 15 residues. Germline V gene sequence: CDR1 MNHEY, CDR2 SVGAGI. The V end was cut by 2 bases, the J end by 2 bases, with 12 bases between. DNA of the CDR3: TGTGCCAGCAGTTACGGTCGGGCCGGGAACTATGGCTACACCTTC. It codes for CASSYGRAGNYGYTF.